This T cell receptor beta chain was captured in a study of cytomegalovirus exposure and HLA in healthy donors. General study points: 16,951 TCR beta sequences were associated with HLA alleles at 0.05 false discovery rate in a later analysis. The classifier reportedly diagnosed cytomegalovirus status with high specificity and sensitivity. Follow-up analysis later connected one missense variant in DCLRE1C with trimming of TCR beta V- and J-genes.

Both 60 Vbeta primers and 13 Jbeta primers went into the PCR. Data came from immunoSEQ multiplex PCR; TCRdb stores just in-frame clones and leaves some out. The sample has roughly 240,000 clones; about three quarters are singletons. V dropped 3 bases and J dropped 9 bases, with 18 bases sitting between them. Germline loops: CDR1 MNHNS, CDR2 SASEGT. The CDR3 is 16 residues long. Comment on this clone: Its target is not known.

Sequenced input: PBMCs. The rearrangement links TRBV6-1 to TRBJ1-6; possible D gene TRBD1, 5 bases. This sequence was found in a boy aged 5-17 years in good health and CMV-seronegative. As DNA, the CDR3 is TGTGCCAGCAGTGATTCGGTCAGGGTCATTGGTTCACCCCTCCACTTT. Protein product: CASSDSVRVIGSPLHF.